The text below deals with one T cell receptor beta chain. Its target is unknown. The sample originates from a study of T cells in localized non-small cell lung cancer. Broader study findings: Heterogeneity remains possible, as sequencing covered one tumor region only. Higher blood T cell density tracked longer overall survival.

This table comes from immunoSEQ multiplex PCR, and its TCRdb copy is limited to in-frame clones, with some not included. The table includes about 74,000 clones, approximately 84% detected once. The TCR comes from an older female donor with stage I lung adenocarcinoma. This specimen consisted of peripheral blood, obtained before any cancer treatment.

CDR3 nucleotide sequence: TGTGCCAGCAGCCGAGGGGAGACCCAGTACTTC. This encodes CASSRGETQYF. J is TRBJ2-5 and V is TRBV13, with D possibly matching TRBD2 (5 bases). CDR1 and CDR2 (germline): PRHDT, FYEKMQ (reference sequence). The CDR3 spans 11 residues. Trimming took off 5 bases at V and 5 bases at J, with 6 bases between the two ends.